This T cell receptor (beta chain) was sequenced in a study of shared clonotypes between healthy human individuals. The CDR3 runs to 13 residues. The germline CDR1 and CDR2 sequences are ENHRY and SYGVKD. V lost 6 bases and J 2 bases, leaving 10 bases between the germline ends. Method: immunoSEQ multiplex PCR; TCRdb's copy keeps in-frame clones and lacks some. The sample shows nearly 1,000,000 clones, 76% of them seen only once. This clone appeared a few times. The sample comprised memory CD4+ T cells sorted from blood. Subset of the sample: CD45RA-negative fraction. The sequence came from a man younger than 30 in good health. The V call is TRBV10-3, the J call TRBJ1-1; D is unresolved. The DNA of the CDR3 is TGTGCCATCAGCGCCGGCGCTAACACTGAAGCTTTCTTT. Translating gives CAISAGANTEAFF.